This TCR beta chain was captured by sequencing in a study of T and B cells in COVID-19 patients. Overall study: In the active-infection cohort, about 90% of the roughly 20 patients had comorbidities linked to unfavorable COVID-19 outcome.

Multiplex PCR with BIOMED2 TRB-A/B primer pools amplified TRB rearrangements. TCRdb itself ran the multiplex PCR reads through MiXCR, one entry per CDR3 protein. Here the sample spans around 950 distinct CDR3 sequences, approximately 28% being singletons. A remark on this clonotype: Antigen specificity is unknown.

Study outcomes and limitations: Patients with COVID-19 reportedly showed strongly skewed T cell receptor beta variable and joining gene usage. Clonality of TRB repertoires was high in active COVID-19; recovery brought above-healthy diversity and richness.

From blood, about 250-500 ng of genomic DNA served as TRB template. The sequenced material came from blood. The clonotype originates from a human donor with active COVID-19.

CDR3 DNA: TGTGCCAGCAGTTCTTTCCGACTAGCGGGGGACTACGAGCAGTACTTC. Translating it yields CASSSFRLAGDYEQYF. The chain couples TRBV6-1 to TRBJ2-7, with TRBD2 identical over 12 bases. From germline, CDR1 is MNHNS and CDR2 SASEGT. The J segment lost 3 bases and the V segment lost 5 bases, leaving 8 bases of the junction unmatched. CDR3 length equals 16 residues.